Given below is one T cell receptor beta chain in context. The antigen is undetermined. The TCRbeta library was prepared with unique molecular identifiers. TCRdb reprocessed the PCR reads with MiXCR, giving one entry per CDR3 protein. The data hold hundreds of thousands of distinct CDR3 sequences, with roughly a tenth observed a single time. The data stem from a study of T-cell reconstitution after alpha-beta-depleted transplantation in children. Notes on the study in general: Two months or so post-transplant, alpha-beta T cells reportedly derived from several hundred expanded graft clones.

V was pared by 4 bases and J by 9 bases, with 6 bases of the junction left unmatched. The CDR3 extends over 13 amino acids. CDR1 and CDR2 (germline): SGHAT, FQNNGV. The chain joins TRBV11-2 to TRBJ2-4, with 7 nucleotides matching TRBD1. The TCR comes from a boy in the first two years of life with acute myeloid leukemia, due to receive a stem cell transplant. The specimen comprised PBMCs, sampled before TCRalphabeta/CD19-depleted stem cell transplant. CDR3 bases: TGTGCCAGCAGCTCGACAGGGACGGGCATTCAGTACTTC. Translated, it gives CASSSTGTGIQYF. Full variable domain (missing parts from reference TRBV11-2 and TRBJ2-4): EAGVAQSPRYKIIEKRQSVAFWCNPISGHATLYWYQQILGQGPKLLIQFQNNGVVDDSQLPKDRFSAERLKGVDSTLKIQPAKLEDSAVYLCASSSTGTGIQYFGAGTRLSVL.